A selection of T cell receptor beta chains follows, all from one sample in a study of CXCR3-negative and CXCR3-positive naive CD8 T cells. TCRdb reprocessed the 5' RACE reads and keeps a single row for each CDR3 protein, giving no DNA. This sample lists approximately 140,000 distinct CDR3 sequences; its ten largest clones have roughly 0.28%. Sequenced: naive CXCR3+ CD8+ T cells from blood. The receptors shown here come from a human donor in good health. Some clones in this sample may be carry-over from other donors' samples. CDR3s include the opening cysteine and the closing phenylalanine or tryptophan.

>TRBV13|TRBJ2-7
CASSPGGQGIYEQYF
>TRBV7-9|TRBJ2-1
CASSHVTSGSEQFF
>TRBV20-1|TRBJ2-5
CSARDLGLASETQYF
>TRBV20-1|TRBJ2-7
CSARGISSNRDSSYEQYF
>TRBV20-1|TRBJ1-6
CSARDGSGSSYNSPLHF
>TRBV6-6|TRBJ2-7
CASSYSTDTYEQYF
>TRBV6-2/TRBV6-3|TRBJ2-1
CASSYPAGDNEQFF
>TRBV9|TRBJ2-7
CASSVGGGTLHEQYF
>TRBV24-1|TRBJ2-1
CATSDPKLAGGYNEQFF
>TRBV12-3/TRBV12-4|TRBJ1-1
CASSGEDRNTEAFF
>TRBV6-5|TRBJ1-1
CASSYSSGGNTEAFF
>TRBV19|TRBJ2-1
CASSLGRLYNEQFF
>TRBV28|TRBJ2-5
CASSLLTFQETQYF
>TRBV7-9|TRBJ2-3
CASSPLPDTQYF
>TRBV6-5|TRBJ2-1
CASSSHLLAGGYNEQFF
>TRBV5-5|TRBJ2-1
CASSFTRLAMDEQFF
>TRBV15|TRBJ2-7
CATSRYGGNDYEQYF
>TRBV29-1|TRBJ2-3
CSVDIGGRRTDTQYF
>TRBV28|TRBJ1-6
CASRDGTFLGSPLHF
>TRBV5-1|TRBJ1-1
CASSPSTGLNTEAFF